The subject of this entry is one T cell receptor beta chain. The record originates from a study of CD8 T cells in Susac syndrome. RNA, at about 0.45 to 1 ug, was reverse transcribed with random hexamers. Amplification of TCR beta CDR3 across 54 Vbeta and 13 Jbeta was performed with immunoSEQ multiplex PCR. Using its own MiXCR run on the immunoSEQ multiplex PCR reads, TCRdb lists one record per CDR3 protein. Here the sample spans around 170,000 distinct CDR3 sequences, almost 96% being singletons. V was pared by 6 bases and J by 6 bases, with 12 bases between. Per germline, CDR1 MNHEY and CDR2 SMNVEV (reference sequence). CDR3 length equals 14 residues. High-throughput TCR beta sequencing covered peripheral CD8+ and CD4+ T cells. The diagnostic criteria were recently defined, and patients with Susac syndrome met them for definite or probable disease.

This TCR came from a human donor with Susac syndrome. This rearrangement joins TRBV27 to TRBJ1-6; D gene ambiguous. Input material: CD4+ T cells from PBMCs. The CDR3 protein is CASRTGLSNSPLHF. The CDR3 nucleotides are TGTGCCAGCAGGACCGGACTGAGTAATTCACCCCTCCACTTT.